The 16 T cell receptor beta chains below come from one sample, sequenced in a study of blood T cell repertoires in COVID-19. Generated by immunoSEQ multiplex PCR, the TCRdb table keeps only in-frame clones and is missing some. The sample includes 150,000 to 200,000 clones, approximately 90% of them seen just once. The sequenced sample was peripheral blood. These receptors all come from a human donor in a cohort sampled during active COVID-19.

This chain uses TRBV5-4 with TRBJ2-1; 8 bases fit TRBD1. The V segment lost 4 bases and the J segment 5 bases; nucleotides outside the gene matches: 5. The CDR3 spans 14 residues. Looked up from germline, CDR1 is SGHNT and CDR2 is YYREEE (reference sequence). This chain's CDR3 is CASSHGQGNNEQFF. Here the CDR3 DNA reads TGTGCCAGCAGCCACGGACAGGGAAACAATGAGCAGTTCTTC.

The chain links TRBV28 to TRBJ1-5; a weak D match, TRBD1 (5 bases). From germline, CDR1 is MDHEN and CDR2 SYDVKM. The V gene lost 4 bases and the J gene lost 7 bases, with 17 bases spanning the gap. This CDR3 comprises 15 residues. CDR3 nucleotide sequence: TGTGCCAGCAGTTCCCCGGGCAGGGACTCCCAGCCCCAGCATTTT. Its translation: CASSSPGRDSQPQHF.

J is TRBJ2-5 and V is TRBV6-5, with TRBD1 matching over 8 bases. V shed 2 bases and J 5 bases; nucleotides not matched to a gene: 7. The CDR3 runs to 15 residues. The germline CDR1 and CDR2 sequences are MNHEY and SVGAGI. This CDR3 reads CASSYRTGKSETQYF. The CDR3 DNA reads as TGTGCCAGCAGTTACCGGACAGGGAAGTCGGAGACCCAGTACTTC.

The chain has TRBV5-4 and TRBJ2-1; maybe TRBD2 (7 bases). Germline V gene data show CDR1 as SGHNT and CDR2 as YYREEE (reference sequence). Deletions cut 2 bases from V and 7 bases from J, with 16 bases between. The CDR3 has 15 residues. The CDR3 nucleotides are TGTGCCAGCAGCTTTAGGGGGAGGGCGAATAATGAGCAGTTCTTC. Translating it yields CASSFRGRANNEQFF.

The rearrangement joins TRBV28 to TRBJ2-1, with D possibly matching TRBD1 (5 bases). The CDR3 consists of 11 residues. The ends were cut back, 8 bases at V and 8 bases at J, with 10 bases in the middle. CDR1 and CDR2 (germline): MDHEN, SYDVKM. In DNA, the CDR3 is TGTGCCAGCCGTGGACACTATGAGCAGTTCTTC. It encodes CASRGHYEQFF. Drawing the rest from reference TRBV28 and TRBJ2-1, the complete variable domain is DVKVTQSSRYLVKRTGEKVFLECVQDMDHENMFWYRQDPGLGLRLIYFSYDVKMKEKGDIPEGYSVSREKKERFSLILESASTNQTSMYLCASRGHYEQFFGPGTRLTVL.

This chain uses TRBV29-1 with TRBJ2-7; D possibly corresponds to TRBD1 (5 bases). This CDR3 spans 13 amino acids. V was shortened by 2 bases and J by 6 bases, with 14 bases between the two germline ends. The germline V gene has CDR1 SQVTM and CDR2 ANQGSEA. CDR3 sequence reads: CSVEIDSLGEQYF. The CDR3 DNA reads TGCAGCGTTGAAATAGACAGTCTGGGCGAGCAGTACTTC.

DNA for the CDR3: TGTGCCAGCAGTCAGAACTACGAGCAGTACTTC. It specifies CASSQNYEQYF. V gene TRBV27 combines with J gene TRBJ2-7; no clear D. V gave up 5 bases and J gave up 3 bases, with 5 bases separating them. From germline, CDR1 is MNHEY and CDR2 SMNVEV (reference sequence). This CDR3 has 11 amino acids.

A word on this clone: Other DNA sequences from this sample encode an identical CDR3 as well. The rearrangement links TRBV12-3 or TRBV12-4 to TRBJ1-2; D is ambiguous. V was cut by 1 base and J by 4 bases, with 7 bases left in between. The CDR3 is made up of 13 amino acids. The CDR3 protein is CASSLGQFYGYTF. CDR3 bases: TGTGCCAGCAGTTTAGGCCAGTTCTATGGCTACACCTTC.

V and J are TRBV28 and TRBJ1-4; D might be TRBD1 (6 bases). CDR1 is MDHEN and CDR2 is SYDVKM in the germline V gene. V gave up 5 bases and J gave up 0 bases, with 16 bases separating them. This CDR3 comprises 17 residues. CDR3 sequence (DNA): TGTGCCAGCAGTCCATGGTGGACAGATGCAACTAATGAAAAACTGTTTTTT. Translated, it gives CASSPWWTDATNEKLFF.

The chain employs TRBV24-1 and TRBJ2-3, with 9 bases lining up with TRBD2. This CDR3 comprises 17 residues. Unmatched junction bases numbered 4, after V lost 1 base and J lost 0 bases. The germline V gene encodes CDR1 KGHDR and CDR2 SFDVKD. The DNA for the CDR3 is TGTGCCACCAGTGATTTTGCGCGGGGGGGCAGCACAGATACGCAGTATTTT. Residues: CATSDFARGGSTDTQYF.

This clone was recorded only once. The V gene is TRBV19, the J gene TRBJ1-5; D is ambiguous. CDR3 length equals 15 residues. Per germline, CDR1 LNHDA and CDR2 SQIVND (reference sequence). V lost 5 bases to trimming and J lost 0 bases, with 11 bases between them. The CDR3, as DNA: TGTGCCAGTAGTCCCTCAAGAGATAGCAATCAGCCCCAGCATTTT. It is translated as CASSPSRDSNQPQHF.

This clone was observed once. The rearrangement joins TRBV5-6 to TRBJ1-5; D is unresolved. Trimming took 0 bases from V and 2 from J, leaving 12 bases between them. Per the germline V gene, CDR1 is SGHDT and CDR2 is YYEEEE. The CDR3 length is 16 residues. In DNA, the CDR3 is TGTGCCAGCAGCTTGGCCGGGTCTAGACGCAATCAGCCCCAGCATTTT. Encoded protein: CASSLAGSRRNQPQHF.

The chain combines TRBV28 with TRBJ2-1; 8 positions match TRBD2. CDR1 is MDHEN, CDR2 SYDVKM, per germline. The CDR3 contains 19 residues. V shed 10 bases and J 1 base; nucleotides not matched to a gene: 21. The CDR3 bases are TGTGCCATCTCGAACGCAGGGAGGTACGCGGGAGGTTCCTACAATGAGCAGTTCTTC. Translated: CAISNAGRYAGGSYNEQFF.

The V call is TRBV5-1, the J call TRBJ2-5, with 9 bases identical to TRBD2. V dropped 0 bases and J dropped 2; count of bases not matched to a gene: 11. The CDR3 has 18 amino acids. The V gene's germline CDR1 is SGHRS and CDR2 YFSETQ. CDR3 bases: TGCGCCAGCAGCTTGGAATGGTTAGAGAGCGGGGGGCAAGAGACCCAGTACTTC. As protein: CASSLEWLESGGQETQYF.

The V gene is TRBV30, the J gene TRBJ1-2, with 10 bases lining up with TRBD1. The CDR3 runs to 12 residues. The germline CDR1 and CDR2 sequences are GTSNPN and SVGIG (reference sequence). After removal of 5 bases from V and 8 bases from J, the junction contained 5 bases not matched to a gene. This chain's CDR3 is CAWLGDRGGYTF. CDR3 nucleotides: TGTGCCTGGCTTGGGGACAGGGGCGGCTACACCTTC.

This sequence joins TRBV28 and TRBJ2-7; 8 bases agree with TRBD1. The CDR3 covers 15 residues. CDR1 MDHEN and CDR2 SYDVKM come from the germline V gene. The junction had 8 bases not matched to a gene; V was cut back by 1 base and J by 6 bases. CDR3 loop: CASSLLGQGAGEQYF. Written as DNA, the CDR3 is TGTGCCAGCAGTTTATTAGGTCAGGGGGCGGGCGAGCAGTACTTC.